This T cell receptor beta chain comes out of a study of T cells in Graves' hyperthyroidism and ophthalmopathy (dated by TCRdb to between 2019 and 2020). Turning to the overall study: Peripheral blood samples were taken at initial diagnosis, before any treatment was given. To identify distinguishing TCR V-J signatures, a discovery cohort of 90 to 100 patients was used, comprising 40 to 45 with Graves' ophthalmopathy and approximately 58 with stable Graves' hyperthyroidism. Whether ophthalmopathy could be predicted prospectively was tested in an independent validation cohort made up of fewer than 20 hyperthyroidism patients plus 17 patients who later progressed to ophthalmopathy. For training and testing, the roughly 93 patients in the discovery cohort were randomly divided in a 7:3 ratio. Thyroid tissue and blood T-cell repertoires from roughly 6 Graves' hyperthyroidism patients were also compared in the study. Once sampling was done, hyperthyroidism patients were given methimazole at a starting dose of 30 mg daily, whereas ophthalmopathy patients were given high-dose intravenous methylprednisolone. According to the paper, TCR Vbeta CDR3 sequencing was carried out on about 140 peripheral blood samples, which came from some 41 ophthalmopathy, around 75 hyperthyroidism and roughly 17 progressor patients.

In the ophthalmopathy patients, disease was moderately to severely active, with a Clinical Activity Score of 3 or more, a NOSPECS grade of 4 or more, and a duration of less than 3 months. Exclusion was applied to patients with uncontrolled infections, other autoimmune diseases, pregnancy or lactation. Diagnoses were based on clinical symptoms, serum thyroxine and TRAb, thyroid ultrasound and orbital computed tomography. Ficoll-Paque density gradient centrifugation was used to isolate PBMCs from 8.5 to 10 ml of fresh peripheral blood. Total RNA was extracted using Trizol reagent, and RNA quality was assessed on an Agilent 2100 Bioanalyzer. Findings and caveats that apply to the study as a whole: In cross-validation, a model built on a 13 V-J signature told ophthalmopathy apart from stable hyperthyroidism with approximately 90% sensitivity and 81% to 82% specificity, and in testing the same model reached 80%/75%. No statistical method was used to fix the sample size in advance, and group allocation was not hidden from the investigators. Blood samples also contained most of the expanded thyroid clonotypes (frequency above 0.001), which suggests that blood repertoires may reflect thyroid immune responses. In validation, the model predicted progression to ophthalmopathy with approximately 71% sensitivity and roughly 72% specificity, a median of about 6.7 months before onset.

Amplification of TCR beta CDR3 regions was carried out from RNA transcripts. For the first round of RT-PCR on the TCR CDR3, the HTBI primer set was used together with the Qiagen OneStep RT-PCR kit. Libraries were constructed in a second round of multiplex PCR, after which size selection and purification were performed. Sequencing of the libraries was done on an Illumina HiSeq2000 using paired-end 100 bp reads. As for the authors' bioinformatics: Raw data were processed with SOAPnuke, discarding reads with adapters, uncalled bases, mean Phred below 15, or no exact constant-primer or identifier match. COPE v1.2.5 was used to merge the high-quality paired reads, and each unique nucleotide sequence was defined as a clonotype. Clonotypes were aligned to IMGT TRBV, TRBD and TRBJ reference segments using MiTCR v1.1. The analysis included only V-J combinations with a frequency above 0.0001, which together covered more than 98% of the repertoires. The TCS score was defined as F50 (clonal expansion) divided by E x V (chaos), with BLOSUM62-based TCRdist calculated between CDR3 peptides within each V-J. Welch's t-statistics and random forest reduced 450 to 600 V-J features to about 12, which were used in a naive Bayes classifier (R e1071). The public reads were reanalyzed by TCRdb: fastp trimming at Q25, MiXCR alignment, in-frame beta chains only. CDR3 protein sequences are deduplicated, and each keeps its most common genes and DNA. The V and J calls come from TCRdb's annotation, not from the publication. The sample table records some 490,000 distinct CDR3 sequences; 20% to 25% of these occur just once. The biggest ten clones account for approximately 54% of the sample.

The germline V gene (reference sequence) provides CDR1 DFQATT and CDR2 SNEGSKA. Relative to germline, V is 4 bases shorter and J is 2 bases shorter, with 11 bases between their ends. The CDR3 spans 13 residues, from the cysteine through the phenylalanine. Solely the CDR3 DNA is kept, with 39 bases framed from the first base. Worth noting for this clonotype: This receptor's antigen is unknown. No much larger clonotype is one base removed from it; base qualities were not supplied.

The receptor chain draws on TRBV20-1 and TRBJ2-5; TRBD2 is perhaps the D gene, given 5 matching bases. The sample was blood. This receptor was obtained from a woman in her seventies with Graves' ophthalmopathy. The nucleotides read TGCAGTGCTAACGGGGTAGGGCAAGAGACCCAGTACTTC. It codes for CSANGVGQETQYF.